The T cell receptor (beta chain) described here comes from a study of identical twins. Overall study results and limits: Those out-of-frame alpha sequences shared by twins showed an excess of low generation probability.

Germline V CDR1 and CDR2: SGHVS, FNYEAQ. Trimming took 4 bases from V and 6 from J, leaving 13 bases between them. The CDR3 covers 15 residues. This clonotype was picked up a small number of times. Its specificity is not known. Using its own MiXCR run on the 5' RACE reads, TCRdb lists one record per CDR3 protein. The sample shows about 1.7 million distinct CDR3 sequences, under 35% of them seen only once. The sequence was obtained from a newborn girl in good health. The rearrangement uses TRBV7-6 and TRBJ1-6; no clear D. The sample comprised cord blood. In DNA form, the CDR3 reads TGTGCCAGCAGCTCCCTAGGCGGGCTTAATTCACCCCTCCACTTT. Its protein product is CASSSLGGLNSPLHF.